Listed below are T cell receptor beta chains from one sample, sequenced in a study of cytomegalovirus exposure and HLA in healthy donors. Measured with immunoSEQ multiplex PCR; TCRdb has only the in-frame clones, and not every one. The table lists approximately 150,000 clones, less than 90% of them singletons. Material: PBMCs. The receptors were sampled from a man aged 25-40 years in good health and CMV-seropositive. The CDR3 runs from the conserved cysteine through the conserved F or W. D genes are given only for firm matches. Only part of the rows carry a size: once, few, many, or a class if the clone is expanded.

v_call	clone_size	j_call	d_call	cdr3_nt	cdr3_aa
TRBV2	.	TRBJ2-7	.	TGTGCCAGCAGTGAAGGGCAGGGCGAGGACGAGCAGTACTTC	CASSEGQGEDEQYF
TRBV19	once	TRBJ2-1	.	TGTGCCAGTAAGTTCGCGGGGACCCAGGAGCAGTTCTTC	CASKFAGTQEQFF
TRBV27	.	TRBJ2-1	.	TGTGCCAGCAGCCAGGGGGTAGCGGGGAAAGTTGAGCAGTTCTTC	CASSQGVAGKVEQFF
TRBV9	.	TRBJ2-1	TRBD2	TGTGCCAGCAGCTCTTCGACTAGCGGGAGGTTAAACAATGAGCAGTTCTTC	CASSSSTSGRLNNEQFF
TRBV6-4	.	TRBJ1-1	TRBD1	TGTGCCAGCAGTCCAACCGGCCAAAGACAGGGGACGGGAGCTTTCTTT	CASSPTGQRQGTGAFF
TRBV9	.	TRBJ1-1	TRBD1	TGTGCCAGCAGCCCACGCGCAGGGGGCTTAGCTTTCTTT	CASSPRAGGLAFF
TRBV5-6	.	TRBJ2-3	TRBD1	TGTGCCAGCAGCTTGGGAGGGGGCATTTCGATTTTGGATACGCAGTATTTT	CASSLGGGISILDTQYF
TRBV10-2	.	TRBJ1-5	.	TGCGCCAGCAGTGACGGGGGGTTACAGCCCCAGCATTTT	CASSDGGLQPQHF
TRBV28	.	TRBJ2-7	TRBD1	TGTGCCAGCAGTTCGGGACAGGGGGCCTACGAGCAGTACTTC	CASSSGQGAYEQYF
TRBV27	.	TRBJ2-3	TRBD1	TGTACCAGCAGTTTCGAGGACAGGGCCTCAGATACGCAGTATTTT	CTSSFEDRASDTQYF
TRBV27	.	TRBJ2-1	TRBD2	TGTGCCAGCAAACCTTTTGGAACGGGACTAGGGGGGAATGAGCAGTTCTTC	CASKPFGTGLGGNEQFF
TRBV2	.	TRBJ1-4	.	TGTGCCAGCAGGGCCAGCGAGATCCGGGAAAAACTGTTTTTT	CASRASEIREKLFF
TRBV11-3	.	TRBJ2-2	TRBD2	TGTGCCAGCAGCTTAGGCGGGAGCTGGGCCGGGGAGCTGTTTTTT	CASSLGGSWAGELFF
TRBV25-1	.	TRBJ2-7	.	TGTGCCAGCAGAGACGACAGCTCCTACGAGCAGTACTTC	CASRDDSSYEQYF
TRBV9	few	TRBJ2-2	TRBD1	TGTGCCAGCAGCAGGACAGGGACCGGGGAGCTGTTTTTT	CASSRTGTGELFF
TRBV15	.	TRBJ1-4	.	TGTGCCACCAGCAGGGCCCCCGGGACTCCTAGAGTTTTT	CATSRAPGTPRVF
TRBV11-2	.	TRBJ2-1	.	TGTGCCAGCGGCTTTGTGGGAGTGAATGAGCAGTTCTTC	CASGFVGVNEQFF
TRBV30	.	TRBJ1-1	TRBD1	TGTGCCTGGAGCACAGGGGGCACTGAAGCTTTCTTT	CAWSTGGTEAFF
TRBV9	.	TRBJ2-3	TRBD2	TGTGCCAGCAGCGTACCAGCGGGGGGGAATACGCAGTATTTT	CASSVPAGGNTQYF
TRBV19	.	TRBJ2-1	TRBD1	TGTGCCAGTAGTCCCCGGGACAGGGGGGGAGGCAATGAGCAGTTCTTC	CASSPRDRGGGNEQFF
TRBV27	.	TRBJ2-6	.	TGTGCCAGCCACGCAGCTGGGGCCAACGTCCTGACTTTC	CASHAAGANVLTF
TRBV19	few	TRBJ1-5	.	TGTGCCGGGGGGGGGAATAATCAGCCCCAGCATTTT	CAGGGNNQPQHF
TRBV6-4	once	TRBJ2-1	TRBD2	TGTGCCAGCAGTGTAGGGACTAGCGGGAGTAATGAGCAGTTCTTC	CASSVGTSGSNEQFF
TRBV7-8	.	TRBJ1-1	.	TGTGCCAGCAGCCGGTCCAGGGGTGATAGCACTGAAGCTTTCTTT	CASSRSRGDSTEAFF
TRBV7-9	.	TRBJ1-4	.	TGTGCCAGCAGCTTATGGGCAGGGGAAAATGAAAAACTGTTTTTT	CASSLWAGENEKLFF
TRBV5-1	.	TRBJ2-5	.	TGCGCCAGCAGCTTGGACGCAACCCGCGCGGAGACCCAGTACTTC	CASSLDATRAETQYF
TRBV2	.	TRBJ2-1	.	TGTGCCAGCAGGCCGGGGTCCTACAATGAGCAGTTCTTC	CASRPGSYNEQFF
TRBV9	.	TRBJ2-2	.	TGTGCCAGCAGCGGTTTGACAGACCACACCGGGGAGCTGTTTTTT	CASSGLTDHTGELFF
TRBV25-1	.	TRBJ2-7	.	TGTGCCAGCAGTGAATCTAGTTCTAGAAGCGAGCAGTACTTC	CASSESSSRSEQYF
TRBV7-6	.	TRBJ2-2	.	TGTGCCAGCAGCCCAAGCAGGGGCGGGGAGCTGTTTTTT	CASSPSRGGELFF
TRBV19	.	TRBJ1-2	TRBD1	TGTGCCAGTAGTCTCTCGACAGGGGCTGGCTATGGCTACACCTTC	CASSLSTGAGYGYTF
TRBV19	once	TRBJ2-5	TRBD2	TGTGCCAGTAGTAGCACCCCTGTCGGGGGGGCGACCCAGTACTTC	CASSSTPVGGATQYF
TRBV2	.	TRBJ2-2	TRBD2	TGTGCCAGCAGTGGGAGCGGGAGGAACACCGGGGAGCTGTTTTTT	CASSGSGRNTGELFF
TRBV10-2	.	TRBJ1-2	TRBD1	TGCGCCAGCGGGGACAGGGTTGGCTACACCTTC	CASGDRVGYTF
TRBV5-1	.	TRBJ2-3	.	TGCGCCAGCAGCTTGGATGGCCCAGATACGCAGTATTTT	CASSLDGPDTQYF
TRBV2	.	TRBJ1-5	TRBD1	TGTGCCAGCCGACAGGGATCCAATCAGCCCCAGCATTTT	CASRQGSNQPQHF
TRBV28	.	TRBJ2-7	TRBD1	TGTGCCAGCAGTCTACCGGGACAGGGGCCCTACTCCTACGAGCAGTACTTC	CASSLPGQGPYSYEQYF
TRBV7-3	.	TRBJ2-7	.	TGTGCCAGCAGCTTAAGAGGGTCCCCCGGGCGGGTCGAGCAGTACTTC	CASSLRGSPGRVEQYF
TRBV5-1	.	TRBJ1-1	TRBD1	TGCGCCAGCAGAGTTGGGACAGGGAACACTGAAGCTTTCTTT	CASRVGTGNTEAFF
TRBV7-8	.	TRBJ1-1	TRBD1	TGTGCCAGCAGCTTACAGAGGAGGACAGGGGGTAGCTGGGGCACTGAAGCTTTCTTT	CASSLQRRTGGSWGTEAFF
TRBV4-1	.	TRBJ2-7	TRBD1	TGCGCCAGCAGCCCTAGCGTTGGTGGGACAGGGACTCCCTACGAGCAGTACTTC	CASSPSVGGTGTPYEQYF
TRBV5-6	.	TRBJ2-7	.	TGTGCCAGCAGCTTCTCTAACGAGCAGTACTTC	CASSFSNEQYF
TRBV7-2	.	TRBJ1-5	TRBD1	TGTGCCAGCACCGATGGCTGGACAGGGGGTATTCAGCCCCAGCATTTT	CASTDGWTGGIQPQHF
TRBV7-2	.	TRBJ2-5	.	TGTGCCAGCAGCTTAAATCCCCGGGAGACCCAGTACTTC	CASSLNPRETQYF
TRBV5-1	.	TRBJ2-3	TRBD1	TGCGCCAGCAGCCCCGGGGACAGGGTACCAGATACGCAGTATTTT	CASSPGDRVPDTQYF
TRBV4-1	.	TRBJ2-7	.	TGCGCCAGCAGCCCTATCTTCCAGGGCTCCTACGAGCAGTACTTC	CASSPIFQGSYEQYF
TRBV5-1	.	TRBJ2-3	TRBD1	TGCGCCAGCAGCTCGGGACAGGACACAGATACGCAGTATTTT	CASSSGQDTDTQYF
TRBV9	.	TRBJ1-4	TRBD1	TGTGCCAGCAGCGCACAGGGGGCGGGTGAAAAACTGTTTTTT	CASSAQGAGEKLFF
TRBV5-4	.	TRBJ2-7	TRBD2	TGTGCCAGCAGCTTGCGGGGAGGGCCGGAAGAGCAGTACTTC	CASSLRGGPEEQYF
TRBV9	.	TRBJ2-5	TRBD2	TGTGCCAGCAGCCCGACTAGCGGGGGGGCGCTGGAGACCCAGTACTTC	CASSPTSGGALETQYF
TRBV4-3	few	TRBJ1-5	.	TGCGCCAGCAGCCAAGATTGGAGGTTGGATCAGCCCCAGCATTTT	CASSQDWRLDQPQHF
TRBV18	.	TRBJ1-2	.	TGTGCCAGCTCACCAGTCGACAGGAGATATGGCTACACCTTC	CASSPVDRRYGYTF
TRBV6-4	once	TRBJ2-3	TRBD2	TGTGCCAGCAGTAAAATAGCGGGAGAGGGTGGTACAGATACGCAGTATTTT	CASSKIAGEGGTDTQYF
TRBV7-3	once	TRBJ2-2	TRBD1	TGTGCCAGCAGCTCGGCACAGGGGGCTCACGGGGAGCTGTTTTTT	CASSSAQGAHGELFF
TRBV2	.	TRBJ2-3	TRBD1	TGTGCCAGCAGTCAAGATACAGGGGCAGATACGCAGTATTTT	CASSQDTGADTQYF
TRBV14	.	TRBJ1-2	.	TGTGCCAGCAGCCAAGATGTGAGGTGGAGACTAGATGGCTACACCTTC	CASSQDVRWRLDGYTF
TRBV7-2	.	TRBJ2-3	TRBD2	TGTGCCAGCAGATATACTAGCGAGAATACGCAGTATTTT	CASRYTSENTQYF
TRBV19	.	TRBJ1-5	TRBD1	TGTGCCAGTGGGGTGGGACAGGGGGATTATCAGCCCCAGCATTTT	CASGVGQGDYQPQHF
TRBV5-6	.	TRBJ2-7	TRBD1	TGTGCCAGCAGCATACTGACAGGGGGCCCCTACGAGCAGTACTTC	CASSILTGGPYEQYF
TRBV7-3	.	TRBJ2-3	TRBD2	TGTGCCAGCAGCGGGAGCGGGAGGGCCCCAGATACGCAGTATTTT	CASSGSGRAPDTQYF